Reported below is one T cell receptor beta chain. The CDR3 has 12 amino acids. Germline CDR1 SGHNT, CDR2 YYREEE (reference sequence). V lost 0 bases and J lost 5, with 5 bases in between. Data came from immunoSEQ multiplex PCR; TCRdb stores just in-frame clones and leaves some out. Of about 57,000 clones listed, less than 95% are singletons. This sample was included in a study of T cell changes during pregnancy in multiple sclerosis. This material consisted of peripheral blood, taken after pregnancy. The chain employs TRBV5-4 and TRBJ2-5; D is unclear. This TCR was recovered from a female donor in good health, enrolled as a control in a pregnancy study. This CDR3 is CASSLGRETQYF. CDR3 in DNA: TGTGCCAGCAGCTTGGGCCGGGAGACCCAGTACTTC.